This TCR beta chain is drawn from a study of blood T cell repertoires in COVID-19. Germline V CDR1 and CDR2: LNHDA, SQIVND (reference sequence). V lost 6 bases and J lost 3, with 6 bases in between. CDR3 length equals 12 residues. Here immunoSEQ multiplex PCR was the method, and the copy in TCRdb shows in-frame clones only, minus some. The data contain approximately 250,000 clones, approximately 80% of them singletons. The gene calls are TRBV19 and TRBJ1-5; D not certain. The sample was peripheral blood. The receptor was derived from a woman between 50 and 59 years old with acute or convalescent COVID-19. The CDR3 nucleotides read TGTGCCAGTAGCGCAGTCAATCAGCCCCAGCATTTT. Its protein is CASSAVNQPQHF.